This T cell receptor beta chain appears in the sequencing data of a study of cytomegalovirus exposure and HLA in healthy donors. Study-wide points: The authors assumed roughly uniform sequencing depth across donors for presence/absence analyses. Sequencing likely produced, as an artifact, a cluster of highly shared sequence variants. Immune exposure was documented only through CMV serostatus.

The PCR had 60 Vbeta and 13 Jbeta primers. The assay was immunoSEQ multiplex PCR, and TCRdb's table has in-frame clones only and misses some. The repertoire holds 90,000 to 120,000 clones, with 77% as singletons. Trimming removed 9 bases at V and 0 bases at J, with 21 bases between. Germline CDR1 reads LNHDA; CDR2 reads SQIVND (reference sequence). The CDR3 length is 17 residues. Remarks on this clone: Its antigen is not identified.

This clonotype was sampled from a male donor in good health and CMV-seronegative. Source material: PBMCs. This chain links TRBV19 with TRBJ2-1, with D maybe TRBD1 (6 bases). The CDR3 sequence is CASAGGLLPSSYNEQFF. The DNA for the CDR3 is TGTGCCAGCGCTGGGGGCCTACTCCCAAGCTCCTACAATGAGCAGTTCTTC.